These T cell receptor beta chains were read from a single sample in a study of T cells in tumors after PD-1 blockade. The protocol was immunoSEQ multiplex PCR, while the TCRdb copy is restricted to in-frame clones and leaves out a portion. The sample includes 13,000 to 15,000 clones, roughly 80% seen only once; the top ten take approximately 24%. The material sequenced was PBMCs, taken after anti-PD-1 treatment. The origin of the receptors is a human donor with basal cell carcinoma. Both conserved end residues are part of each CDR3. Fields, in order: J gene, D gene, V gene, CDR3 protein. The D gene is left open where the match is weak.

TRBJ2-1	TRBD1	TRBV7-3	CASSLGTGGGNEQFF
TRBJ1-2	NA	TRBV27	CASSLRHPYLGDRSPYGYTF
TRBJ2-7	NA	TRBV3-1/TRBV3-2	CASSQVPGTTYEQYF
TRBJ1-4	NA	TRBV28	CASSLIIENEKLFF
TRBJ2-5	NA	TRBV6-2/TRBV6-3	CASSYSAQETQYF
TRBJ1-1	NA	TRBV7-9	CASSLGQANTEAFF
TRBJ2-5	TRBD2	TRBV7-9	CASSLARGLAGVQETQYF
TRBJ1-3	TRBD1	TRBV18	CASSPGQQSSGNTIYF
TRBJ2-2	NA	TRBV27	CASSFRTNTGELFF
TRBJ2-6	TRBD1	TRBV19	CASSVQGPGANVLTF
TRBJ1-3	NA	TRBV3-1/TRBV3-2	CATTDAPSGNTIYF
TRBJ2-2	TRBD1	TRBV5-1	CASTTDRSDTGELFF
TRBJ2-2	NA	TRBV18	CASSPLQDAGELFF
TRBJ2-6	NA	TRBV10-3	CAISGSQGSGANVLTF
TRBJ2-1	TRBD2	TRBV7-7	CASSFEGGTSGNNEQFF
TRBJ2-1	TRBD1	TRBV5-4	CASSLDRGPNEQFF
TRBJ2-1	TRBD2	TRBV7-9	CASSRRLAGVNEQFF
TRBJ2-1	TRBD1	TRBV19	CASRTGGAAYNEQFF
TRBJ1-2	NA	TRBV11-3	CASSLVEKNYGYTF
TRBJ2-2	TRBD2	TRBV7-7	CASSWTSGRNTGELFF
TRBJ2-2	TRBD1	TRBV7-2	CASSYRDSYTGELFF
TRBJ2-1	TRBD2	TRBV2	CASSELAGGNNEQFF
TRBJ2-3	NA	TRBV5-1	CASSLVPTDTQYF
TRBJ1-5	NA	TRBV2	CASSVGRGGGQPQHF
TRBJ2-7	NA	TRBV7-2	CASSSGGGRGSHEQYF
TRBJ1-1	NA	TRBV7-9	CASSPVFGSTEAFF
TRBJ2-4	NA	TRBV10-1	CASSESSGGGAPKNIQYF
TRBJ1-1	TRBD1	TRBV3-1/TRBV3-2	CASSPRTGGTEAFF
TRBJ2-1	NA	TRBV7-3	CASSLTPRNEQFF
TRBJ2-5	NA	TRBV10-1	CASSVLPGETQYF
TRBJ1-6	TRBD1	TRBV19	CASSIGGQGLFSPLHF
TRBJ2-3	TRBD2	TRBV5-4	CASSVGGAPGDTQYF
TRBJ2-3	TRBD2	TRBV3-1/TRBV3-2	CASTLAGVTDTQYF
TRBJ2-2	NA	TRBV6-5	CASSLAWDTGELFF
TRBJ1-2	TRBD1	TRBV5-1	CASSTRTGYGYTF
TRBJ2-1	TRBD2	TRBV2	CASSHGWAGVGSSYNEQFF
TRBJ1-5	NA	TRBV28	CASAWGGEALNQPQHF
TRBJ2-5	TRBD1	TRBV9	CASSVGGWTGGQETQYF
TRBJ2-5	NA	TRBV4-1	CASSQTRAQETQYF
TRBJ2-6	NA	TRBV7-3	CASSLMRSSSGANVLTF
TRBJ2-7	TRBD1	TRBV6-5	CASSPGTDSYEQYF
TRBJ1-3	NA	TRBV21-1	CASSNPFVGISGNTIYF